Listed here is a single T cell receptor (beta chain). The data derive from a study of blood T cell repertoires in COVID-19. In the study overall: Whether acute or convalescent, the COVID-19 samples came from the United States, Italy and Spain. Nucleic acid was either cDNA or gDNA, and it came from T cells, B-cell-depleted T cells, or PBMCs.

Authors' data handling: For nucleated cells, counts were estimated from reference gene primer amplification. Clones were sequenced by immunoSEQ multiplex PCR, and TCRdb holds only the in-frame ones, with some missing. D and trimming were read from the DNA, whereas the V and J calls and clone size are those reported in that table. The table shows 130,000 to 150,000 clones, with about 79% occurring only once. This CDR3 comprises 16 residues. From germline, CDR1 is LGHNA and CDR2 YNFKEQ. V lost 0 bases to trimming and J lost 9 bases; unmatched junction nucleotides: 9. The specimen sequenced was peripheral blood. The V call is TRBV4-2, the J call TRBJ2-1; 9 nucleotides align to TRBD2. This clonotype originated in a woman at least 80 years old with acute or convalescent COVID-19. CDR3 sequence reads: CASSQDILAGTVEQFF. CDR3 nucleotides: TGTGCCAGCAGCCAAGATATCCTAGCGGGGACGGTTGAGCAGTTCTTC.